A selection of T cell receptor beta chains follows, all from one sample in a study of T cells expressing NK-cell markers. From its re-call of the 5' RACE reads, TCRdb lists each CDR3 protein once, without DNA. The table lists some 300,000 distinct CDR3 sequences. The sequenced sample consisted of blood T cells: a sorted CD56 or NKG2C T cell subset, CD4+ or CD8+ T cells, or bulk PBMC T cells (not recorded which). The receptors stem from a man aged 18 to 29 in good health. Each CDR3 is given with its conserved first and last residue.

>TRBV10-3|TRBJ2-1
CAIRAPSGPYNEQFF
>TRBV7-2|TRBJ1-2
CASSLEWGAGYGYTF
>TRBV29-1|TRBJ2-3
CSVSQGATDTQYF
>TRBV29-1|TRBJ2-1
CSVAVREGEEQFF
>TRBV15|TRBJ1-4
CATSVHRGSDEKLFF
>TRBV25-1|TRBJ2-7
CASSEYRASYYEQYF
>TRBV9|TRBJ1-4
CASSVLQGGEKLFF
>TRBV12-3/TRBV12-4|TRBJ2-1
CASRLSGSGPEQFF
>TRBV5-1|TRBJ2-1
CASSLTTGVNEQFF
>TRBV4-2|TRBJ2-1
CASSQERGAGGPFF
>TRBV20-1|TRBJ2-3
CSAIRGVSTDTQYF
>TRBV7-8|TRBJ2-1
CASSLGVGGGEQFF
>TRBV29-1|TRBJ2-1
CSVEADSVYNEQFF
>TRBV29-1|TRBJ2-1
CSGLETSGRHEQFF
>TRBV5-1|TRBJ2-3
CASSFYATDTQYF
>TRBV6-1|TRBJ1-5
CASQDRVNPRPQHF
>TRBV10-2|TRBJ1-6
CASRNGGLFNSPLHF
>TRBV3-1|TRBJ2-7
CASSPEIHLRLEQYF
>TRBV4-3|TRBJ2-2
CASSQVLAGLGGEELFF
>TRBV18|TRBJ1-5
CASSPDNQPQHF
>TRBV7-2|TRBJ2-1
CASSSLGVSASYNEQFF
>TRBV10-3|TRBJ2-1
CAIRTSGRNNEQFF
>TRBV5-1|TRBJ1-1
CASSERETEAFF
>TRBV6-2/TRBV6-3|TRBJ1-2
CASSYPYRKGVNYGYTF
>TRBV27|TRBJ1-1
CASRSGGMNTEAFF
>TRBV20-1|TRBJ2-1
CSALKRGGAPYNEQFF
>TRBV20-1|TRBJ2-7
CSFRTSGSGYF
>TRBV5-1|TRBJ2-3
CASRDRATDTQYF
>TRBV20-1|TRBJ2-3
CSAHSKVGVADTQYF
>TRBV6-4|TRBJ1-2
CASSDSGGNNYGYTF
>TRBV15|TRBJ2-1
CATSSLRNEQFF
>TRBV18|TRBJ2-7
CASSPLDRGEQYF
>TRBV29-1|TRBJ2-5
CSVPRDSQRETQYF
>TRBV24-1|TRBJ2-1
CATTSGSKDEQFF
>TRBV6-5|TRBJ2-2
CASSYPGPTGELFF
>TRBV2|TRBJ1-5
CASSGTGGDQPQHF
>TRBV10-3|TRBJ1-1
CAISEHLSRMNTEAFF
>TRBV11-2|TRBJ2-1
CASSSRRGNEQFF
>TRBV2|TRBJ2-3
CASSEGPGARTDTQYF
>TRBV6-2/TRBV6-3|TRBJ2-7
CASVSGRGTYEQYF
>TRBV4-3|TRBJ2-1
CASSQEPSGSSYNEQFF
>TRBV12-3/TRBV12-4|TRBJ1-2
CASSLEAHYGYTF
>TRBV29-1|TRBJ2-1
CSAFGRLADKEQFF
>TRBV29-1|TRBJ2-5
CSVGDTQETQYF
>TRBV19|TRBJ2-5
CASSLGQGDSETQYF
>TRBV9|TRBJ2-2
CASSARQGAGMGELFF
>TRBV10-2|TRBJ2-3
CASSAGTPRRTDTQYF
>TRBV19|TRBJ1-1
CASSRQGSREAFF
>TRBV7-6|TRBJ2-1
CASSLVVSDGVNEQFF
>TRBV6-5|TRBJ2-7
CASSYSLLSSYEQYF
>TRBV20-1|TRBJ2-3
CSARDLVGDTQYF
>TRBV5-1|TRBJ2-1
CASSLSVGGDNEQFF
>TRBV4-3|TRBJ2-2
CASSLLTGSDTGELFF
>TRBV5-1|TRBJ2-2
CASRRTSGRPSSNTGELFF
>TRBV15|TRBJ2-1
CATSREGRSYNEQFF
>TRBV7-2|TRBJ2-7
CASSHSGPSSYEQYF